The 18 T cell receptor beta chains listed next were all sequenced from one sample in a study of T cell changes during pregnancy in multiple sclerosis. Sequencing used immunoSEQ multiplex PCR; TCRdb keeps in-frame clones, though not all of them. The table lists approximately 74,000 clones, 80% to 95% of them singletons. The material was peripheral blood, obtained before pregnancy. These receptor sequences come from a female donor with multiple sclerosis, enrolled in a pregnancy study.

The rearrangement joins TRBV11-2 to TRBJ2-2; 7 nucleotides agree with TRBD2. The CDR3 is 17 amino acids. The junction had 10 bases not matched to a gene; V was cut back by 1 base and J by 5 bases. Germline V lookup: CDR1 SGHAT, CDR2 FQNNGV. The CDR3 region has the DNA TGTGCCAGCAGCTTAGGAAGTAGCGGGCAGAGAACCGGGGAGCTGTTTTTT. Translating gives CASSLGSSGQRTGELFF.

The chain couples TRBV7-2 to TRBJ2-3; 13 bases match TRBD2. V was clipped by 4 bases and J by 5 bases; unmatched bases: 6. Germline-derived CDR1 and CDR2 are SGHTA and FQGNSA. CDR3 length equals 16 residues. CDR3 DNA: TGTGCCAGCAGCTCGAGGACTAGCGGGAGCCTAGATACGCAGTATTTT. Translated: CASSSRTSGSLDTQYF.

The rearrangement links TRBV27 to TRBJ2-1; TRBD1 agrees at 10 bases. V lost 6 bases to trimming and J lost 3 bases; unmatched junction nucleotides: 11. The germline gives CDR1 MNHEY, CDR2 SMNVEV (reference sequence). CDR3 length equals 17 residues. This CDR3 reads CASRAAGQGPLYNEQFF. The CDR3 DNA reads as TGTGCCAGCAGGGCCGCGGGACAGGGGCCCCTCTACAATGAGCAGTTCTTC.

The chain carries TRBV19 and TRBJ1-2, with 9 bases matching TRBD1. CDR3 length: 15 residues. Germline V lookup: CDR1 LNHDA, CDR2 SQIVND (reference sequence). Unmatched junction bases numbered 6, after V lost 5 bases and J lost 2 bases. In DNA, the CDR3 is TGTGCCAGTAGTGGACCGGGACAGGGAAACTATGGCTACACCTTC. Its translation: CASSGPGQGNYGYTF.

In this sample, this clone turned up a few times. The rearrangement joins TRBV6-1 to TRBJ2-5; 12 bases are a match to TRBD2. The CDR3 is 15 residues long. Germline V gene lookup returns CDR1 MNHNS and CDR2 SASEGT. The trim removed 2 bases at V and 2 bases at J, leaving 0 bases unmatched. This chain's CDR3 is CASSELAGGQETQYF. CDR3 DNA: TGTGCCAGCAGTGAACTAGCGGGAGGGCAAGAGACCCAGTACTTC.

The chain links TRBV7-2 to TRBJ2-5; 9 nucleotides match TRBD1. V dropped 5 bases and J dropped 12; count of bases not matched to a gene: 13. The CDR3 is 14 amino acids. CDR1 and CDR2 (germline): SGHTA, FQGNSA. The DNA of the CDR3 is TGTGCCAGCAGCCCGGACAGGGGCCGCAGGGTGGAGTACTTC. Translated, it gives CASSPDRGRRVEYF.

The sample holds one count of this clone. This chain uses TRBV4-3 with TRBJ1-2; possible D gene TRBD1, 5 bases. CDR3 length: 16 amino acids. Germline V gene sequence: CDR1 LGHNA, CDR2 YSLEER. The ends were cut back, 3 bases at V and 2 bases at J, with 16 bases in the middle. The CDR3 loop is CASSQEGRGNNYGYTF. CDR3 nucleotide sequence: TGCGCCAGCAGCCAGGAGGGAAGGGGCAACAACTATGGCTACACCTTC.

This sequence joins TRBV25-1 and TRBJ2-2; TRBD2 matches at 8 bases. This CDR3 contains 17 residues. Germline V CDR1 and CDR2: MGHDK, SYGVNS. The V and J ends lost 7 bases and 4 bases, in that order; junction bases with no gene match: 14. The CDR3 bases are TGTGCCAGCACCATAGGGCGGGGGGCGCGTGGCACCGGGGAGCTGTTTTTT. Translation: CASTIGRGARGTGELFF.

CDR3 nucleotides: TGCAGCGTTTCCGAGGATGAGTACAATGAGCAGTTCTTC. It is translated as CSVSEDEYNEQFF. The gene calls are TRBV29-1 and TRBJ2-1; D is undetermined. The CDR3 spans 13 residues. V was trimmed by 5 bases and J by 4 bases, leaving 12 bases between them. Germline V CDR1 and CDR2: SQVTM, ANQGSEA.

The V gene is TRBV4-1, the J gene TRBJ1-2; 12 bases fit TRBD1. The junction had 10 bases not matched to a gene; V was cut back by 5 bases and J by 6 bases. There are 16 residues in the CDR3. CDR1 is MGHRA, CDR2 YSYEKL, per germline. This chain's CDR3 is CASSSPGTGGGDGYTF. CDR3 in DNA: TGCGCCAGCAGCTCACCCGGGACAGGGGGCGGGGATGGCTACACCTTC.

The chain uses TRBV5-1 and TRBJ2-7; D perhaps matches TRBD1 (6 bases). The CDR3 has 16 residues. V lost 3 bases to trimming and J lost 2 bases, with 18 bases between them. CDR1 SGHRS and CDR2 YFSETQ come from the germline V gene. Here the CDR3 DNA reads TGCGCCAGCAGCTATGCCCTATCGGACAGCGCCTACGAGCAGTACTTC. Protein sequence: CASSYALSDSAYEQYF.

The chain has TRBV7-2 and TRBJ2-7; 11 bases match TRBD1. V lost 0 bases and J lost 7; bases outside the gene matches: 11. Germline V CDR1 and CDR2: SGHTA, FQGNSA. This CDR3 is built from 17 residues. The CDR3 DNA sequence: TGTGCCAGCAGCTTAGCGGGGGCCGGGACAGGGGGGAGGGAGCAGTACTTC. It yields the protein CASSLAGAGTGGREQYF. Combining the CDR3 with reference TRBV7-2 and TRBJ2-7 gives the whole variable domain GAGVSQSPSNKVTEKGKDVELRCDPISGHTALYWYRQSLGQGLEFLIYFQGNSAPDKSGLPSDRFSAERTGGSVSTLTIQRTQQEDSAVYLCASSLAGAGTGGREQYFGPGTRLTVT.

This chain connects TRBV7-2 to TRBJ2-3; D ambiguous. The CDR3 runs 13 residues. V was cut by 0 bases and J by 4 bases, with 5 bases left in between. The germline V gene encodes CDR1 SGHTA and CDR2 FQGNSA. For the CDR3, the DNA is TGTGCCAGCAGCTTAGCGAGCGCAGATACGCAGTATTTT. This encodes CASSLASADTQYF.

The chain uses TRBV5-4 and TRBJ2-3; D remains unclear. V lost 2 bases and J 5 bases, leaving 18 bases between the germline ends. The CDR3 is 16 residues long. Germline V gene sequence: CDR1 SGHNT, CDR2 YYREEE (reference sequence). CDR3 coding DNA: TGTGCCAGCAGCTTTGACCCGGGTCCATCGGGAGATACGCAGTATTTT. Its protein product is CASSFDPGPSGDTQYF. Full variable domain (outside the CDR3, taken from reference TRBV5-4 and TRBJ2-3): ETGVTQSPTHLIKTRGQQVTLRCSSQSGHNTVSWYQQALGQGPQFIFQYYREEENGRGNFPPRFSGLQFPNYSSELNVNALELDDSALYLCASSFDPGPSGDTQYFGPGTRLTVL.

The chain recombines TRBV19 with TRBJ2-1; a possible D gene is TRBD1 (5 bases). Deletions cut 4 bases from V and 0 bases from J, with 13 bases between. The CDR3 is 16 amino acids. In germline, CDR1 is LNHDA, CDR2 SQIVND (reference sequence). The CDR3 protein is CASSRGAESSYNEQFF. CDR3 nucleotides: TGTGCCAGTAGTAGGGGCGCCGAGAGCTCCTACAATGAGCAGTTCTTC.

The V gene is TRBV7-8, the J gene TRBJ2-3; 13 positions match TRBD2. The junction had 8 bases not matched to a gene; V was cut back by 4 bases and J by 7 bases. The CDR3 has 16 residues. Germline CDR1 and CDR2: SGHVS and FQNEAQ. Here the CDR3 reads CASSSGLAGVLNTQYF. The CDR3 nucleotides read TGTGCCAGCAGCTCAGGACTAGCGGGAGTGTTAAATACGCAGTATTTT.

The rearrangement uses TRBV18 and TRBJ2-5, with 12 bases fitting TRBD2. The CDR3 totals 16 residues. The germline CDR1 and CDR2 sequences are KGHSH and LQKENI. Trimming cost V 2 bases and J 4 bases; bases outside gene matches: 5. CDR3 bases: TGTGCCAGCTCACCAGCGGGACTAGCGGGTGGAGAGACCCAGTACTTC. It encodes CASSPAGLAGGETQYF.

Of note for this clone: Compared with germline, one end of the junction differs, possibly owing to a read error. This chain joins TRBV7-7 and TRBJ2-5, with TRBD1 identical over 8 bases. This CDR3 is 13 amino acids long. Germline values: CDR1 SSHAT, CDR2 FNYEAQ (reference sequence). CDR3 coding DNA: TGTGCTAGCAGCGCCGGACAGGGAGAGACCCAGTACTTC. Protein product: CASSAGQGETQYF.